This is a list of T cell receptor beta chains from one sample in a study of T cell changes during pregnancy in multiple sclerosis. Profiling relied on immunoSEQ multiplex PCR, and the TCRdb table lists in-frame clones only, not all of them. The sample has some 54,000 clones, 93% seen once; the top ten hold around 1.7%. Sequencing was performed on peripheral blood, taken after pregnancy. Receptors were obtained from a female donor with multiple sclerosis, enrolled in a pregnancy study. CDR3s include the opening cysteine and the closing phenylalanine or tryptophan. The order of the fields is V gene, clone size, J gene, D gene, CDR3 protein, CDR3 DNA. The D gene is left open where the match is weak. Where a row states a size, it is once, few, many or the class of an expanded clone; other rows omit it.

V gene: TRBV12-5
clone size: -
J gene: TRBJ2-7
D gene: -
CDR3 protein: CASGFRAGLDEQYF
CDR3 DNA: TGTGCTAGTGGTTTTAGGGCGGGATTAGACGAGCAGTACTTC

V gene: TRBV30
clone size: -
J gene: TRBJ2-3
D gene: -
CDR3 protein: CAWRSGITDTQYF
CDR3 DNA: TGTGCCTGGCGTAGCGGAATCACAGATACGCAGTATTTT

V gene: TRBV19
clone size: -
J gene: TRBJ1-4
D gene: TRBD1
CDR3 protein: CASRPDRVREKLFF
CDR3 DNA: TGTGCCAGTAGGCCCGACAGGGTTCGTGAAAAGCTGTTTTTT

V gene: TRBV19
clone size: -
J gene: TRBJ2-7
D gene: TRBD1
CDR3 protein: CASSLRDRADEQYF
CDR3 DNA: TGTGCCAGTAGTCTCCGGGACAGGGCAGACGAGCAGTACTTC

V gene: TRBV12-5
clone size: -
J gene: TRBJ1-5
D gene: TRBD1
CDR3 protein: CASGLGQGRDQPQHF
CDR3 DNA: TGTGCTAGTGGTTTGGGACAGGGTAGGGATCAGCCCCAGCATTTT

V gene: TRBV7-2
clone size: -
J gene: TRBJ2-1
D gene: -
CDR3 protein: CASSLGVYEQFF
CDR3 DNA: TGTGCCAGCAGTCTAGGGGTTTATGAGCAGTTCTTC

V gene: TRBV2
clone size: -
J gene: TRBJ2-1
D gene: TRBD2
CDR3 protein: CASRFTSGRNEQFF
CDR3 DNA: TGTGCCAGCAGGTTCACTAGCGGGAGGAATGAGCAGTTCTTC

V gene: TRBV6-4
clone size: -
J gene: TRBJ1-4
D gene: TRBD1
CDR3 protein: CATTQDRAYEKLFF
CDR3 DNA: TGTGCCACCACCCAGGACAGGGCGTATGAAAAACTGTTTTTT

V gene: TRBV29-1
clone size: -
J gene: TRBJ2-7
D gene: -
CDR3 protein: CSVAQGSYEQYF
CDR3 DNA: TGCAGCGTTGCACAGGGCTCATACGAGCAGTACTTC

V gene: TRBV11-2
clone size: -
J gene: TRBJ1-5
D gene: -
CDR3 protein: CASSLGQEALQPQHF
CDR3 DNA: TGTGCCAGCAGCTTAGGACAGGAGGCTCTACAGCCCCAGCATTTT

V gene: TRBV5-1
clone size: -
J gene: TRBJ2-3
D gene: TRBD2
CDR3 protein: CASSPLAGGQANTDTQYF
CDR3 DNA: TGCGCCAGCAGCCCACTAGCGGGAGGGCAGGCCAACACAGATACGCAGTATTTT

V gene: TRBV11-3
clone size: -
J gene: TRBJ1-3
D gene: -
CDR3 protein: CASSSGPGLNTIYF
CDR3 DNA: TGTGCCAGCAGCTCAGGCCCAGGCCTAAACACCATATATTTT

V gene: TRBV5-1
clone size: -
J gene: TRBJ2-7
D gene: -
CDR3 protein: CASSLELGEQYF
CDR3 DNA: TGCGCCAGCAGCTTGGAACTAGGCGAGCAGTACTTC

V gene: TRBV30
clone size: -
J gene: TRBJ2-7
D gene: -
CDR3 protein: CAWSVGVRPTEQYF
CDR3 DNA: TGTGCCTGGAGTGTCGGGGTAAGGCCTACGGAGCAGTACTTC

V gene: TRBV14
clone size: -
J gene: TRBJ2-1
D gene: TRBD2
CDR3 protein: CASSQDLIAGGPRDEQFF
CDR3 DNA: TGTGCCAGCAGCCAAGATCTGATAGCGGGAGGGCCTAGGGATGAGCAGTTCTTC

V gene: TRBV30
clone size: -
J gene: TRBJ2-5
D gene: TRBD2
CDR3 protein: CAWSVREDLLETQYF
CDR3 DNA: TGTGCCTGGAGTGTACGGGAGGACCTTTTAGAGACCCAGTACTTC

V gene: TRBV5-4
clone size: -
J gene: TRBJ2-5
D gene: -
CDR3 protein: CASSLADSLGTQYF
CDR3 DNA: TGTGCCAGCAGCTTGGCAGACTCTCTTGGGACCCAGTACTTC

V gene: TRBV7-9
clone size: -
J gene: TRBJ2-1
D gene: -
CDR3 protein: CASGDDPYNEQFF
CDR3 DNA: TGTGCCAGTGGAGACGACCCCTACAATGAGCAGTTCTTC

V gene: TRBV27
clone size: once
J gene: TRBJ2-7
D gene: -
CDR3 protein: CASSITGPYEQYF
CDR3 DNA: TGTGCCAGCAGTATTACAGGGCCCTACGAGCAGTACTTC

V gene: TRBV6-5
clone size: -
J gene: TRBJ2-2
D gene: -
CDR3 protein: CASSYYRERSGELFF
CDR3 DNA: TGTGCCAGCAGTTATTACCGGGAGCGGAGCGGGGAGCTGTTTTTT

V gene: TRBV15
clone size: -
J gene: TRBJ2-1
D gene: -
CDR3 protein: CATSRVGGKNNEQFF
CDR3 DNA: TGTGCCACCAGCAGAGTTGGAGGGAAGAACAATGAGCAGTTCTTC

V gene: TRBV7-9
clone size: -
J gene: TRBJ2-2
D gene: TRBD1
CDR3 protein: CASSSGTGFYTGELFF
CDR3 DNA: TGTGCCAGCAGCTCGGGGACAGGGTTTTACACCGGGGAGCTGTTTTTT

V gene: TRBV4-2
clone size: -
J gene: TRBJ2-1
D gene: TRBD2
CDR3 protein: CASSQDLTLAGYNEQFF
CDR3 DNA: TGTGCCAGCAGCCAAGACCTGACTCTAGCGGGATACAATGAGCAGTTCTTC

V gene: TRBV27
clone size: -
J gene: TRBJ1-2
D gene: TRBD1
CDR3 protein: CASSLTGSLYGYTF
CDR3 DNA: TGTGCCAGCAGTTTGACAGGGAGCCTCTATGGCTACACCTTC